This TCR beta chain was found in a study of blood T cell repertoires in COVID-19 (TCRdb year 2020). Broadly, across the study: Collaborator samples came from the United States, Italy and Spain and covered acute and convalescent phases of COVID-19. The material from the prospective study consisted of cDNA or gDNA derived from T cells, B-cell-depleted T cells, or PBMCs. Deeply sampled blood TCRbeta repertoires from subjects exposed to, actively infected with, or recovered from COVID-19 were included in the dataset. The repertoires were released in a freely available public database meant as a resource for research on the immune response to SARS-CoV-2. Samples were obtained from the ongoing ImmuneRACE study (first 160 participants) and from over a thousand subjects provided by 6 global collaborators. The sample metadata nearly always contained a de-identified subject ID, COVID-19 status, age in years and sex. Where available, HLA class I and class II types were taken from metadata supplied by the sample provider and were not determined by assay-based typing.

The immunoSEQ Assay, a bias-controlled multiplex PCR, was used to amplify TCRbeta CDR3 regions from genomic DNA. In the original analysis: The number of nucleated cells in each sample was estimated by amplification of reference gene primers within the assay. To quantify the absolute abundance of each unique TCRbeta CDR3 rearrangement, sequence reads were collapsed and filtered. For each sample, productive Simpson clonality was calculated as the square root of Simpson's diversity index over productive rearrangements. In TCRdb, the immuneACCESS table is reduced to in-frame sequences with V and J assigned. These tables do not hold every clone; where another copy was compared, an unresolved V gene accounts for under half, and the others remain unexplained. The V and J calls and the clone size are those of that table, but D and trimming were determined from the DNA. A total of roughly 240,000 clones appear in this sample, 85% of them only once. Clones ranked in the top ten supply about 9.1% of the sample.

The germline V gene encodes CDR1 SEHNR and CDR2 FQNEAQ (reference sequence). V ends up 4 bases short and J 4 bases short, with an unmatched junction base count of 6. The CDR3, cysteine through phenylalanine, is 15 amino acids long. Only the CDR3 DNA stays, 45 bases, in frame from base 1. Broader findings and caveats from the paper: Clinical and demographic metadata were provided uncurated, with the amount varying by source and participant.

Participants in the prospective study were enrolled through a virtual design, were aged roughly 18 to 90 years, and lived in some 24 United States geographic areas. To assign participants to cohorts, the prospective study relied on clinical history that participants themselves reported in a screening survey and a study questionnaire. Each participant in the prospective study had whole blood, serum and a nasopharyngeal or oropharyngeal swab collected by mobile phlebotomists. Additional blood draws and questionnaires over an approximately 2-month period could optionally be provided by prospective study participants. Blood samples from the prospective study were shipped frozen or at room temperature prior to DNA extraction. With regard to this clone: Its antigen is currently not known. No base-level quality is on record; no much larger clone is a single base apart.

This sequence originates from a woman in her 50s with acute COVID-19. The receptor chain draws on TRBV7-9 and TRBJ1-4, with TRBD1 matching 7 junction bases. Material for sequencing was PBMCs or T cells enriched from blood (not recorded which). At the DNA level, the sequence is TGTGCCAGCAGCTCCCCGGGACAGCTTAATGAAAAACTGTTTTTT. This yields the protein CASSSPGQLNEKLFF.